This TCR beta chain came from a study of ipilimumab plus nivolumab after autologous stem cell transplantation. At the level of the study: Typical patient got roughly 5 ipilimumab doses and about eight nivolumab doses (median). Findings of the study overall: The authors say TCR, Treg and microbiome findings warrant further study.

A word on this clone: The antigen remains unidentified.

The ends were cut back, 6 bases at V and 3 bases at J, with 15 bases in the middle. CDR1 SGHAT and CDR2 FQDESV come from the germline V gene (reference sequence). The CDR3 has 14 amino acids. The protocol was immunoSEQ multiplex PCR, while the TCRdb copy is restricted to in-frame clones and leaves out a portion. The table has around 17,000 clones, roughly 70% seen once. Through week 26, nivolumab 3 mg/kg IV was given weeks 1, 4, 7, 10, then biweekly. The TCR sequence derives from a male donor with diffuse large B-cell lymphoma. The sample here was PBMCs, taken in a trial of ipilimumab plus nivolumab as post-transplant consolidation. The chain couples TRBV11-1 to TRBJ2-7; D is unclear. The CDR3 DNA is TGTGCCAGCAGTTATGAGTTGGGCGGCTACGAGCAGTACTTC. Protein sequence: CASSYELGGYEQYF.